Sequencing of this T cell receptor (beta chain) was carried out in a study of post-analysis software for immune sequencing data. Overall study: Clinical courses comprised relapsing-remitting, secondary progressive and progressive-relapsing multiple sclerosis. Study results and caveats: Samples prepared in the same batch strongly co-clustered by F measure. Controls had significantly higher normalized Chao1 diversity than multiple sclerosis patients. Elevated frequency relative to controls characterized about 5 TRBV segments in patients, TRBV5-6, TRBV5-1 and TRBV20-1 among them.

In the case of this clonotype: The antigen is undetermined.

With V trimmed by 6 bases and J by 0 bases, 7 bases remained unmatched. CDR3 length: 16 residues. Looked up from germline, CDR1 is DFQATT and CDR2 is SNEGSKA (reference sequence). The library was made from cDNA and included unique molecular identifiers. Each sample of roughly 0.95 to 10 million input T cells yielded 500,000 or so cDNA molecules, so each molecule approximated one T cell. TCRdb called the PCR reads again in MiXCR, with one record for every CDR3 protein. The sample shows roughly 600,000 distinct CDR3 sequences, around 44% of them seen only once. The sample consisted of blood. The receptor was isolated from a girl under 18 with multiple sclerosis. V usage is TRBV20-1 and J usage is TRBJ2-7; 14 bases are shared with TRBD2. The CDR3 nucleotides are TGCAGTGCAGGGACTAGCGGGAGATGGGGCTCCTACGAGCAGTACTTC. Amino acid sequence: CSAGTSGRWGSYEQYF.